This is a list of T cell receptor beta chains from one sample in a study of blood T cell repertoires in COVID-19. Produced via immunoSEQ multiplex PCR; TCRdb's table is partial and in-frame only. The sample has about 460,000 clones; 70% to 90% are singletons. Sequenced material: PBMCs or T cells enriched from blood (not recorded which). All receptors come from a woman in her fifties or sixties who had recovered from COVID-19. CDR3s include the opening cysteine and the closing phenylalanine or tryptophan. Each record gives: J gene, clone size, V gene, D gene, CDR3 protein, CDR3 DNA. The D gene is left open where the match is weak. Clone size is not always given. Where it is, it says once, few, many or a class for expanded clones.

j_call: TRBJ2-2; clone_size: -; v_call: TRBV7-7; d_call: TRBD1; cdr3_aa: CASSPRQGWDGELFF; cdr3_nt: TGTGCCAGCAGCCCTCGACAGGGTTGGGACGGGGAGCTGTTTTTT
j_call: TRBJ2-7; clone_size: -; v_call: TRBV12-3/TRBV12-4; d_call: -; cdr3_aa: CASSWGTTYEQYF; cdr3_nt: TGTGCCAGCAGTTGGGGGACAACCTACGAGCAGTACTTC
j_call: TRBJ1-3; clone_size: once; v_call: TRBV19; d_call: TRBD1; cdr3_aa: CASISDRAIFGNTIYF; cdr3_nt: TGTGCCAGTATTTCGGACAGGGCGATCTTTGGAAACACCATATATTTT
j_call: TRBJ2-1; clone_size: -; v_call: TRBV19; d_call: TRBD1; cdr3_aa: CASISRTGAYNEQFF; cdr3_nt: TGTGCCAGTATCTCCAGGACAGGGGCCTACAATGAGCAGTTCTTC
j_call: TRBJ1-6; clone_size: -; v_call: TRBV7-2; d_call: TRBD1; cdr3_aa: CASSLTDRWSSYNSPLHF; cdr3_nt: TGTGCCAGCAGCTTAACGGACAGGTGGAGCTCCTATAATTCACCCCTCCACTTT
j_call: TRBJ1-4; clone_size: -; v_call: TRBV10-2; d_call: TRBD1; cdr3_aa: CASSEGGTGNDEKLFF; cdr3_nt: TGCGCCAGCAGTGAGGGTGGGACAGGGAACGATGAAAAACTGTTTTTT
j_call: TRBJ1-2; clone_size: once; v_call: TRBV5-4; d_call: TRBD1; cdr3_aa: CASSFGDRDYGYTF; cdr3_nt: TGTGCCAGCAGCTTCGGGGACAGGGACTATGGCTACACCTTC
j_call: TRBJ2-6; clone_size: -; v_call: TRBV18; d_call: TRBD1; cdr3_aa: CASSPQGAGANVLTF; cdr3_nt: TGTGCCAGCTCACCCCAGGGGGCTGGGGCCAACGTCCTGACTTTC
j_call: TRBJ1-1; clone_size: -; v_call: TRBV7-2; d_call: -; cdr3_aa: CASSLRYETEAFF; cdr3_nt: TGTGCCAGCAGCTTAAGATACGAGACTGAAGCTTTCTTT
j_call: TRBJ1-2; clone_size: -; v_call: TRBV2; d_call: TRBD1; cdr3_aa: CASSRTGGAYYGYTF; cdr3_nt: TGTGCCAGCAGTCGGACAGGGGGAGCATACTATGGCTACACCTTC